This T cell receptor (beta chain) was found in a study of blood T cells in healthy people across ages. Study conclusions and caveats: Donors of long life had a larger count of naive CD4+ cells and greater diversity than aged donors. The percentage of naive T cells correlated strongly with TCR beta diversity.

The CDR3 is 12 amino acids. Germline V gene data show CDR1 as SGDLS and CDR2 as YYNGEE. V lost 4 bases and J 12 bases, leaving 14 bases between the germline ends. This clonotype was seen only a few times. Its antigen is as yet unknown. PCR was performed a second time for about 6 to 11 cycles using a sample-barcoded 5' primer and a J-beta primer mix. Each of the cDNA molecules was tagged by a template-switch adaptor with 12 random nucleotides. MiXCR was run by TCRdb on the 5' RACE reads, yielding one entry per CDR3 protein. The sample records 1,100,000 or so distinct CDR3 sequences, 40% to 55% being singletons.

The V and J genes are TRBV9 and TRBJ2-1, with D unclear. The receptor comes from a woman in her sixties in good health. What was sequenced was blood. CDR3: CASSPLSPGQFF. CDR3 nucleotides: TGTGCCAGCAGCCCTCTTTCCCCGGGGCAGTTCTTC.